These 22 T cell receptor beta chains share one sample of origin, sequenced in a study of blood T cell repertoires in COVID-19. TCRdb keeps only in-frame clones here, not all; method: immunoSEQ multiplex PCR. The sample shows about 180,000 clones, 70% to 90% of them seen only once. What was sequenced was peripheral blood. All receptors derive from a person aged 65-85 years with COVID-19, enrolled during active disease.

The chain uses TRBV27 and TRBJ1-2, with a tentative D call TRBD1 (5 bases). Germline-derived CDR1 and CDR2 are MNHEY and SMNVEV (reference sequence). The CDR3 consists of 13 residues. V was pared by 5 bases and J by 3 bases, with 10 bases between. This CDR3 is CASSAPGYYGYTF. CDR3 coding DNA: TGTGCCAGCAGTGCGCCAGGGTACTATGGCTACACCTTC.

The chain combines TRBV3-1 (or the pseudogene TRBV3-2) with TRBJ2-1; 8 positions agree with TRBD2. The germline V gene has CDR1 LGHDT and CDR2 YNNKEL (reference sequence). The CDR3 has 13 amino acids. V lost 6 bases, J lost 9 bases, and 7 bases stayed unmatched. The CDR3 DNA sequence: TGTGCCAGCAGTAAAGCGGGGGTGGGTGAGCAGTTCTTC. The encoded protein is CASSKAGVGEQFF.

This rearrangement joins TRBV7-9 to TRBJ2-7, with a weak D call TRBD2 (5 bases). V lost 1 base and J lost 6, with 7 bases in between. From germline, CDR1 is SEHNR and CDR2 FQNEAQ (reference sequence). The CDR3 loop spans 12 amino acids. CDR3 DNA: TGTGCCAGCAGCTTAGTCGGGGTCGAGCAGTACTTC. It codes for CASSLVGVEQYF. Looking up the rest from reference TRBV7-9 and TRBJ2-7 gives the full variable domain: DTGVSQNPRHKITKRGQNVTFRCDPISEHNRLYWYRQTLGQGPEFLTYFQNEAQLEKSRLLSDRFSAERPKGSFSTLEIQRTEQGDSAMYLCASSLVGVEQYFGPGTRLTVT.

A single count supports this clone. The chain combines TRBV10-3 with TRBJ2-7, with 7 bases fitting TRBD2. After removal of 6 bases from V and 0 bases from J, the junction contained 5 bases not matched to a gene. The CDR3 is made up of 14 amino acids. Germline CDR1 and CDR2: ENHRY and SYGVKD. CDR3 coding DNA: TGTGCCATCAGCCGCGGGGGTCGCTCCTACGAGCAGTACTTC. Its protein product is CAISRGGRSYEQYF.

V gene TRBV12-3 or TRBV12-4 combines with J gene TRBJ1-1; D gene uncertain. The V end lost 0 bases, the J end lost 4 bases, and 6 bases lay between the germline ends. The CDR3 totals 13 residues. The CDR3 bases are TGTGCCAGCAGTTTAGCGCGGGGCACTGAAGCTTTCTTT. Its translation: CASSLARGTEAFF.

The rearrangement links TRBV5-1 to TRBJ1-1; TRBD1 might be the D (5 bases). The length of the CDR3 is 15 residues. CDR1 is SGHRS, CDR2 YFSETQ, per germline. V lost 1 base to trimming and J lost 5 bases, with 15 bases between them. This CDR3 is CASSLSQVGATEAFF. DNA for the CDR3: TGCGCCAGCAGCTTGTCTCAGGTTGGGGCGACTGAAGCTTTCTTT.

Concerning this clone itself: Other DNA sequences within the sample encode an identical CDR3. V usage is TRBV7-2 and J usage is TRBJ2-7; D is perhaps TRBD2 (5 bases). Germline CDR1 reads SGHTA; CDR2 reads FQGNSA. V lost 5 bases and J lost 1, with 12 bases in between. The CDR3 length is 14 residues. The CDR3 protein is CASSPRTGSYEQYF. CDR3 sequence (DNA): TGTGCCAGCAGCCCCAGGACTGGATCCTACGAGCAGTACTTC.

The J gene is TRBJ2-5, the V gene TRBV5-1, with 10 bases that match TRBD2. The CDR3 length is 15 residues. Trimming at V came to 6 bases and at J to 2 bases, leaving 7 bases not matched to a gene. The germline V gene encodes CDR1 SGHRS and CDR2 YFSETQ. The CDR3 spells CASTSERGGQETQYF. The CDR3 DNA reads TGCGCCAGCACCAGTGAGCGGGGGGGACAAGAGACCCAGTACTTC.

The CDR3 is CASSQGQGGNTIYF. The CDR3 DNA reads as TGCGCCAGCAGCCAAGGACAGGGGGGAAACACCATATATTTT. The chain combines TRBV4-1 with TRBJ1-3, with 8 nucleotides matching TRBD1. CDR3 length: 14 residues. J was trimmed by 4 bases and V by 1 base; bases with no gene match: 0. CDR1 and CDR2 from the germline V gene are MGHRA and YSYEKL.

CDR3 residues: CAYTRDSNTGELFF. CDR3 nucleotide sequence: TGTGCCTATACCCGGGACTCTAACACCGGGGAGCTGTTTTTT. V gene TRBV30 combines with J gene TRBJ2-2, with D perhaps matching TRBD2 (6 bases). Trimming shortened V by 7 bases and J by 2 bases, and 14 bases separated the two germline ends. This CDR3 contains 14 residues. Germline V lookup: CDR1 GTSNPN, CDR2 SVGIG (reference sequence). Using reference TRBV30 and TRBJ2-2 for the parts outside the CDR3, the full variable domain is SQTIHQWPATLVQPVGSPLSLECTVEGTSNPNLYWYRQAAGRGLQLLFYSVGIGQISSEVPQNLSASRPQDRQFILSSKKLLLSDSGFYLCAYTRDSNTGELFFGEGSRLTVL.

The CDR3 spells CASSIDRSPGNTIYF. The CDR3 DNA sequence: TGTGCCAGTAGTATAGACCGAAGCCCTGGAAACACCATATATTTT. The V gene is TRBV19, the J gene TRBJ1-3; no definite D call. The germline V and J ends were trimmed by 0 bases and 2 bases, with 8 bases remaining between them. Germline V gene sequence: CDR1 LNHDA, CDR2 SQIVND (reference sequence). CDR3 length: 15 amino acids.

This sequence joins TRBV27 and TRBJ2-3; D ambiguous. The CDR3 is 14 residues long. V shed 7 bases and J shed 1 base, with 12 bases lying between them. Per the germline V gene, CDR1 is MNHEY and CDR2 is SMNVEV (reference sequence). The DNA of the CDR3 is TGTGCCAGCACCGCGTCCCAGGGCACAGATACGCAGTATTTT. Protein product: CASTASQGTDTQYF.

As to this clone: The sample has other DNA sequences that encode this CDR3 too. This chain joins TRBV5-6 and TRBJ2-7; D is undetermined. V lost 1 base to trimming and J lost 1 base, with 9 bases between them. The CDR3 totals 14 residues. Germline V gives CDR1 SGHDT, CDR2 YYEEEE. Here the CDR3 reads CASSLPGESYEQYF. DNA of the CDR3: TGTGCCAGCAGCTTGCCCGGAGAATCCTACGAGCAGTACTTC.

This sequence joins TRBV19 and TRBJ1-4; TRBD1 matches 7 bases. CDR1 and CDR2 from the germline V gene are LNHDA and SQIVND (reference sequence). Losses at the gene ends were 6 bases for V and 5 bases for J; bases not matched to a gene: 9. This CDR3 contains 15 residues. The chain's CDR3 is CASSLRTGSNEKLFF. As DNA, the CDR3 is TGTGCCAGTAGCCTGAGGACAGGTTCGAATGAAAAACTGTTTTTT.

This clone was seen a handful of times. V is TRBV21-1 and J is TRBJ2-6; the table's D call of TRBD1 was not tested on the DNA. TRBV21-1 is flagged as a pseudogene. This CDR3 is built from 17 residues. CDR3 in amino acids: CASSKCTGGSGANVLTF. For the CDR3, the DNA is TGTGCCAGCAGCAAATGTACAGGGGGCTCTGGGGCCAACGTCCTGACTTTC.

The V gene is TRBV27, the J gene TRBJ2-5, with 9 bases that match TRBD2. V gave up 3 bases and J gave up 2 bases; unmatched junction bases: 7. The CDR3 totals 16 residues. Germline CDR1 is MNHEY and CDR2 is SMNVEV (reference sequence). The DNA for the CDR3 is TGTGCCAGCAGTTTGAGGGCGGGGGGGTTACAAGAGACCCAGTACTTC. This gives the protein CASSLRAGGLQETQYF.

The rearrangement links TRBV5-4 to TRBJ2-7; D is possibly TRBD1 (5 bases). The V gene's germline CDR1 is SGHNT and CDR2 YYREEE (reference sequence). V lost 2 bases and J 5 bases, leaving 11 bases between the germline ends. This CDR3 contains 13 residues. The CDR3, as DNA: TGTGCCAGCAGCTTAAAGGGGATCGACGAGCAGTACTTC. Translation: CASSLKGIDEQYF.

The V call is TRBV28, the J call TRBJ2-7; D ambiguous. This CDR3 has 12 amino acids. Germline CDR1 is MDHEN and CDR2 is SYDVKM. V lost 5 bases and J lost 5, with 10 bases in between. The CDR3 protein is CASSRLEDEQYF. DNA of the CDR3: TGTGCCAGCAGTCGTTTAGAGGACGAGCAGTACTTC.

The rearrangement links TRBV2 to TRBJ1-5; D not resolved. Trimming took off 4 bases at V and 1 base at J, with 11 bases between the two ends. From germline, CDR1 is SNHLY and CDR2 FYNNEI. This CDR3 is built from 15 residues. CDR3 nucleotides: TGTGCCAGCAGTGCCAACAGAGCAAGCAATCAGCCCCAGCATTTT. It yields the protein CASSANRASNQPQHF.

The V call is TRBV7-6, the J call TRBJ2-1; 8 bases line up with TRBD2. The CDR3 length is 16 residues. Germline V gives CDR1 SGHVS, CDR2 FNYEAQ. After removal of 1 base from V and 9 bases from J, the junction contained 11 bases not matched to a gene. The CDR3 sequence: CASSLEAGLGVIEQFF. CDR3 DNA: TGTGCCAGCAGCTTAGAAGCGGGACTAGGGGTTATTGAGCAGTTCTTC.

The CDR3 protein is CASRGAYNEQFF. In DNA, the CDR3 is TGTGCCAGCAGAGGAGCCTACAATGAGCAGTTCTTC. The chain employs TRBV2 and TRBJ2-1; no reliable D call. Germline-derived CDR1 and CDR2 are SNHLY and FYNNEI. The CDR3 length is 12 residues. V dropped 6 bases and J dropped 2 bases, with 5 bases sitting between them.

The chain couples TRBV7-3 to TRBJ2-2, with a possible D match to TRBD1 (6 bases). CDR1 SGHTA and CDR2 FQGTGA come from the germline V gene. There are 18 residues in the CDR3. V lost 4 bases to trimming and J lost 2 bases, with 20 bases between them. CDR3 residues: CASSYTPTGLINTGELFF. The CDR3 DNA reads as TGTGCCAGCAGCTACACTCCAACAGGGTTGATAAACACCGGGGAGCTGTTTTTT.